These 5 T cell receptor beta chains share one sample of origin, sequenced in a study of T cells in Graves' hyperthyroidism and ophthalmopathy (dated by TCRdb to the late 2010s). The library was produced with multiplex PCR. TCRdb shows the sequencer as Illumina HiSeq 2000. Amplification of TCR beta CDR3 regions was carried out from RNA transcripts. The TCR CDR3 was subjected to a first round of RT-PCR using the HTBI primer set and the Qiagen OneStep RT-PCR kit. TCRdb redid the processing of the public reads, applying fastp at Q25 and MiXCR, and retained in-frame beta chains. A single entry per CDR3 protein holds the most common genes and DNA from its merged rows. The sample table contains around 760,000 distinct CDR3 sequences; only one count was recorded for roughly a third of them. Jointly, the top ten make up 30% to 40% of the sample. Source material: blood. These receptors came from a woman aged 35 to 49 with Graves' hyperthyroidism.

This clonotype was seen a single time. CDR3 in DNA: TGTGCCACCAGCAGAATTGGAGGGGACATCTACGAGCAGTACTTC. It yields the protein CATSRIGGDIYEQYF. This chain connects TRBV15 to TRBJ2-7, with D perhaps assigned TRBD1 or TRBD2 (6 bases each). Between the trimmed V and J ends, which lost 2 bases and 3 bases, there was a span of 14 bases. This CDR3 has 15 residues. CDR1 is LNHNV and CDR2 is YYDKDF in the germline V gene (reference sequence).

This clonotype was seen repeatedly, ten times or more. The rearrangement links TRBV5-1 to TRBJ1-1; weak D call: TRBD1 (5 bases). This CDR3 is 15 amino acids long. Germline CDR1 SGHRS, CDR2 YFSETQ. Trimming stripped 1 base from V and 2 bases from J, with 12 bases between. CDR3 loop: CASSLLGPLNTEAFF. The CDR3 nucleotides read TGCGCCAGCAGCTTGTTGGGACCGCTAAACACTGAAGCTTTCTTT.

A word on this clonotype: No conserved phenylalanine or tryptophan is present at the end of the CDR3, so a read error is the likely explanation. The DNA is omitted, as the CDR3 cannot be located on it reliably, and the CDR3 follows TCRdb's listing. CDR3 protein: CASSLGTG. This chain links TRBV5-4 with TRBJ1-4; the D call TRBD1 from the table was never checked on the DNA. The CDR3 region is 8 residues in length, termini included. The V gene's germline CDR1 is SGHNT and CDR2 YYREEE (reference sequence).

This clonotype was counted only a few times. V gene TRBV19 combines with J gene TRBJ2-5, with D maybe TRBD2 (6 bases). CDR1 LNHDA and CDR2 SQIVND come from the germline V gene (reference sequence). Trimming pared 6 bases from V and 5 bases from J, leaving 19 bases between. There are 15 residues in the CDR3. The CDR3 loop reads CASRGRQGARETQYF. In DNA, the CDR3 is TGTGCCAGTAGGGGGAGGCAGGGAGCTCGGGAGACCCAGTACTTC.

The DNA of the CDR3 is TGTGCCAGCAACCTAGGGGGGACGATACTTTATCAGCCCCAGCATTTT. Translation gives CASNLGGTILYQPQHF. V usage is TRBV6-2 or TRBV6-3 and J usage is TRBJ1-5, with D perhaps TRBD1 (6 bases). Germline CDR1 MNHEY, CDR2 SVGEGT. V was pared by 7 bases and J by 5 bases, with 21 bases between. The CDR3 is 16 amino acids.